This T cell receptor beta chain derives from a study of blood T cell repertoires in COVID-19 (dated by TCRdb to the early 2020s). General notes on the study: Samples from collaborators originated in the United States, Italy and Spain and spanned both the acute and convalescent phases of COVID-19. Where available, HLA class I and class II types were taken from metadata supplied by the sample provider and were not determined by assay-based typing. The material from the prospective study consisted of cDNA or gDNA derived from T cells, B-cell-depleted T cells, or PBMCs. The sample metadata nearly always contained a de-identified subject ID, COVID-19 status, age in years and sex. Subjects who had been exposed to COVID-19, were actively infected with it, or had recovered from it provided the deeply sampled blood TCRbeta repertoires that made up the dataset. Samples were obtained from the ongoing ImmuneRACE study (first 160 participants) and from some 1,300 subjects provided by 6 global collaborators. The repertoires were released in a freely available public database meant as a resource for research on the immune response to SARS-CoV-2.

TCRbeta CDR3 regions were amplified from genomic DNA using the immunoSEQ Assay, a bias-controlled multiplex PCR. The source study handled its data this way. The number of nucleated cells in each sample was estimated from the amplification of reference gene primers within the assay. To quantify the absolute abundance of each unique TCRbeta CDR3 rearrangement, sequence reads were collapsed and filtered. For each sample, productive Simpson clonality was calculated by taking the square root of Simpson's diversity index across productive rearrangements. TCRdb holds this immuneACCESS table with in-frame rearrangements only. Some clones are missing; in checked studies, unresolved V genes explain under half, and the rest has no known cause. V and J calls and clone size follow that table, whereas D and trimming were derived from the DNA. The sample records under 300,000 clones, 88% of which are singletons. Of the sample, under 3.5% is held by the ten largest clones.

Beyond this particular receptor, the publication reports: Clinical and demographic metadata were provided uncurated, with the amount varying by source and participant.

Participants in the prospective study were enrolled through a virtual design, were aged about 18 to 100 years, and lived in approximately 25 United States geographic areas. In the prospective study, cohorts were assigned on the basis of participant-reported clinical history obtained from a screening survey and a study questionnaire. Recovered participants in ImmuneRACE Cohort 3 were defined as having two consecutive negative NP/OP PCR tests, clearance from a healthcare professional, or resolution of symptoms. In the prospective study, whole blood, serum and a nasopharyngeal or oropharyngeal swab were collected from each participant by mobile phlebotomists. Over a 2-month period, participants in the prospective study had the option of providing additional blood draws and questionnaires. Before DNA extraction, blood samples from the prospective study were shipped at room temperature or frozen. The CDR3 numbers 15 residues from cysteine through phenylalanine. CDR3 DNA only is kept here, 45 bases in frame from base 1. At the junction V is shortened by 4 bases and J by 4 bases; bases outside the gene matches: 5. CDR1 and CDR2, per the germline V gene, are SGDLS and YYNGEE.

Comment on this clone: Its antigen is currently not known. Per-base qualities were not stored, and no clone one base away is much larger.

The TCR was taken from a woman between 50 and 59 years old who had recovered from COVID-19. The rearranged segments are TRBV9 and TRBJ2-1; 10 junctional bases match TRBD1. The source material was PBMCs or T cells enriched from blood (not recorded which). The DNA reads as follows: TGTGCCAGCAGCCCCAGGACAGGGGGGTACAATGAGCAGTTCTTC. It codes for CASSPRTGGYNEQFF.